A selection of T cell receptor beta chains follows, all from one sample in a study of shared clonotypes between healthy human individuals. The repertoire was sequenced with immunoSEQ multiplex PCR; TCRdb's copy has only in-frame clones and lacks some. The sample holds approximately 2.4 million clones, approximately 95% seen once. Sample: naive CD4+ T cells sorted from blood. These receptor sequences come from a man aged 18 to 29 in good health. The CDR3 runs from the conserved cysteine through the conserved F or W. The order of the fields is V gene, J gene, CDR3 protein.

V gene: TRBV28; J gene: TRBJ2-6; CDR3 protein: CASSGRLGLAHSGANVLTF
V gene: TRBV27; J gene: TRBJ2-2; CDR3 protein: CASSLVQGPTGELFF
V gene: TRBV7-2; J gene: TRBJ2-2; CDR3 protein: CASSSSTSGRTPGELFF
V gene: TRBV5-4; J gene: TRBJ2-7; CDR3 protein: CASSLTSYFGGEQYF
V gene: TRBV2; J gene: TRBJ2-1; CDR3 protein: CASMMRLAGGNEQFF
V gene: TRBV18; J gene: TRBJ2-5; CDR3 protein: CASSPLNQETQYF
V gene: TRBV5-4; J gene: TRBJ2-3; CDR3 protein: CASRKAVASTDTQYF
V gene: TRBV7-2; J gene: TRBJ2-7; CDR3 protein: CASSLSGLVTYEQYF
V gene: TRBV7-9; J gene: TRBJ1-6; CDR3 protein: CASSHPGQGDSPLHF
V gene: TRBV27; J gene: TRBJ1-2; CDR3 protein: CASRGTGTGGYTF
V gene: TRBV5-1; J gene: TRBJ2-4; CDR3 protein: CASSLLPNPAKNIQYF